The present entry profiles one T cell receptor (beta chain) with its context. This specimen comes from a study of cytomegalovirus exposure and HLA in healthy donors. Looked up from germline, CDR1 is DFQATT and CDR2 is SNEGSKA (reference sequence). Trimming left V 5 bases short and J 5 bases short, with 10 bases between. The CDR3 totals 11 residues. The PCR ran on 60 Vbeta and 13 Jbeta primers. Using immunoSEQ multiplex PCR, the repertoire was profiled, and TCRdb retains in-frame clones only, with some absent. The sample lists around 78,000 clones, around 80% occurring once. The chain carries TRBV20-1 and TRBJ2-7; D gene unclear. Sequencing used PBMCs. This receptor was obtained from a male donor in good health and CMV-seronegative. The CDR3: CSAPVAHEQYF. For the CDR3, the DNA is TGCAGTGCTCCAGTCGCTCACGAGCAGTACTTC.